Shown below are 11 T cell receptor beta chains from a single sample sequenced in a study of shared clonotypes between healthy human individuals (TCRdb year 2020). Library method: the immunoSEQ multiplex PCR assay. Here the immuneACCESS table is served through TCRdb, limited to in-frame sequences with V and J called. Missing clones are a known gap in these copies; in checked studies unresolved V genes cover under half, and the rest lacks a known reason. This sample is represented by some 2.1 million clones; 90% to 95% of them were singletons. 0.13% of the sample is taken by the ten largest. Sequencing was performed on naive CD4+ T cells sorted from blood. The sample's cell subset or site label, decoded: CD45RA+ positively selected. The receptors here all came from a man aged 18-30 years in good health.

This rearrangement joins TRBV4-1 to TRBJ2-3; weak D call: TRBD2 (6 bases). Per germline, CDR1 MGHRA and CDR2 YSYEKL. The CDR3 consists of 15 residues. The ends were cut back, 2 bases at V and 5 bases at J, with 14 bases in the middle. CDR3 nucleotides: TGCGCCAGCAGCCAATTAGAACTAGCTCAAGATACGCAGTATTTT. Translated: CASSQLELAQDTQYF.

The V and J genes are TRBV6-5 and TRBJ2-2, with a possible D match to TRBD1 (6 bases). Germline CDR1 reads MNHEY; CDR2 reads SVGAGI. The CDR3 is 16 residues long. The V end was cut by 2 bases, the J end by 4 bases, with 14 bases between. The CDR3 bases are TGTGCCAGCAGTTACCTCCAGGGGACGGGCACCGGGGAGCTGTTTTTT. Protein product: CASSYLQGTGTGELFF.

The chain uses TRBV5-1 and TRBJ1-2, with 8 positions matching TRBD1. CDR1 is SGHRS and CDR2 is YFSETQ in the germline V gene. V was clipped by 0 bases and J by 3 bases; unmatched bases: 4. This CDR3 contains 15 residues. This CDR3 is CASSLGTGNDYGYTF. The CDR3 bases are TGCGCCAGCAGCTTGGGGACAGGGAACGACTATGGCTACACCTTC.

The rearrangement links TRBV5-1 to TRBJ2-3, with 7 bases that match TRBD1. The CDR3 runs 17 residues. Germline CDR1 is SGHRS and CDR2 is YFSETQ. The V and J ends lost 4 bases and 0 bases, in that order; junction bases with no gene match: 11. CDR3 amino acids: CASSIHPDRYSTDTQYF. As DNA, the CDR3 is TGCGCCAGCAGCATCCACCCGGACAGGTACAGCACAGATACGCAGTATTTT.

The V and J genes are TRBV5-1 and TRBJ2-7; no clear D gene. CDR3 length: 12 amino acids. Trimming shortened V by 2 bases and J by 2 bases, and 5 bases separated the two germline ends. Germline V gives CDR1 SGHRS, CDR2 YFSETQ. The CDR3 coding sequence is TGCGCCAGCAGCTTAAGCACCTACGAGCAGTACTTC. It is translated as CASSLSTYEQYF.

The V call is TRBV11-1, the J call TRBJ1-2, with 7 bases that match TRBD1. V was clipped by 5 bases and J by 8 bases; unmatched bases: 20. Germline V gene sequence: CDR1 SGHAT, CDR2 FQDESV (reference sequence). The CDR3 length is 17 residues. The CDR3 nucleotides read TGTGCCAGCAGCGAGGAACTAGGGACAGCCGACTTGAGCGGCTACACCTTC. Its protein is CASSEELGTADLSGYTF.

This clone has just one count. This chain links TRBV5-6 with TRBJ2-7, with TRBD1 as a possible D gene (5 bases). This CDR3 is built from 14 residues. The V end lost 3 bases, the J end lost 0 bases, and 10 bases lay between the germline ends. In germline, CDR1 is SGHDT, CDR2 YYEEEE. The CDR3 DNA is TGTGCCAGCAGCTCCGCAGGGAACTCCTACGAGCAGTACTTC. This encodes CASSSAGNSYEQYF.

As to this clone: Distinct nucleotide sequences in the sample also encode this CDR3. The CDR3 sequence: CAWSRGTGELFF. CDR3 sequence (DNA): TGTGCCTGGAGTCGGGGGACCGGGGAGCTGTTTTTT. The chain carries TRBV30 and TRBJ2-2; D perhaps matches TRBD2 (6 bases). With 2 bases removed from V and 5 bases from J, the gap between germline ends came to 6 bases. The CDR3 consists of 12 residues. The germline CDR1 and CDR2 sequences are GTSNPN and SVGIG (reference sequence).

The chain recombines TRBV6-5 with TRBJ1-1, with 10 positions matching TRBD1. Germline V gene sequence: CDR1 MNHEY, CDR2 SVGAGI. The ends lost 4 bases at V and 5 bases at J; junction bases unmatched: 10. This CDR3 is built from 16 residues. For the CDR3, the DNA is TGTGCCAGCAGTTCCCCCCTAACGGACAGGGGGACTGAAGCTTTCTTT. This encodes CASSSPLTDRGTEAFF.

V and J are TRBV7-6 and TRBJ2-5; TRBD2 matches 7 bases. From germline, CDR1 is SGHVS and CDR2 FNYEAQ. J lost 0 bases, V lost 1 base, and 8 bases had no gene match. The CDR3 is 17 amino acids. The CDR3 nucleotides read TGTGCCAGCAGCTTAGTAGCTAGCGGCCTATACCAAGAGACCCAGTACTTC. Amino acid sequence: CASSLVASGLYQETQYF.

The chain is built from TRBV25-1 and TRBJ1-2; 9 bases agree with TRBD1. This CDR3 region has 13 residues. Trimming cost V 5 bases and J 6 bases; bases outside gene matches: 4. Germline values: CDR1 MGHDK, CDR2 SYGVNS. CDR3 DNA sequence: TGTGCCAGCAGTTCCAGGACAGGGGATGGCTACACCTTC. Its translation: CASSSRTGDGYTF.